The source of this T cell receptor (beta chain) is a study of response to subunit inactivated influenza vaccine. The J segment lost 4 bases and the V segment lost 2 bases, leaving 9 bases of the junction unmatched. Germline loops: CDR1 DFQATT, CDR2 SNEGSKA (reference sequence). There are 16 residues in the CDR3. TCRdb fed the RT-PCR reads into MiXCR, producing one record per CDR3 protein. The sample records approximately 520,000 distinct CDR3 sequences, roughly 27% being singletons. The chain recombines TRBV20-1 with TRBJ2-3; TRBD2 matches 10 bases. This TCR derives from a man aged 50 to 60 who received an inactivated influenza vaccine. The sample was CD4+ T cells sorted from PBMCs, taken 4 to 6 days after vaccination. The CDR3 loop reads CSARNPSGSVPDTQYF. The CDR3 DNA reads TGCAGTGCTAGAAATCCTAGCGGGAGTGTCCCAGATACGCAGTATTTT.